This T cell receptor (beta chain) was captured in a study of blood T cell repertoires in COVID-19. Deletions cut 6 bases from V and 0 bases from J, with 11 bases between. Germline V CDR1 and CDR2: MDHEN, SYDVKM. The CDR3 runs to 15 residues. Either two negative PCRs, clearance, or symptom resolution qualified Cohort 3 donors as recovered. Source study methods: Counts of nucleated cells, estimated from reference gene primer amplification, were obtained. The method was immunoSEQ multiplex PCR; TCRdb's version includes in-frame clones alone and lacks a portion of them. The DNA gave D and trimming, while V, J and clone size come from that table. The sample yields around 290,000 clones, 88% seen once.

This chain uses TRBV28 with TRBJ2-2; weak D call: TRBD2 (5 bases). The sequencing sample was made of PBMCs or T cells enriched from blood (not recorded which). The sequence was obtained from a woman in her 30s who had recovered from COVID-19. Here the CDR3 DNA reads TGTGCCAGCAGATTGGGGAGAACGAACACCGGGGAGCTGTTTTTT. As protein: CASRLGRTNTGELFF.